This TCR beta chain derives from a study of OX40 agonist ivuxolimab in advanced cancers. The overall study: Clinicians treated patients with ivuxolimab, an agonistic anti-OX40 (CD134) antibody. Dose-escalation cases comprised hepatocellular carcinoma, melanoma, renal cell or head and neck cancer. The mean age was roughly 60 years, ranging from roughly 23 to 80, with more than 70% of participants male. Whole-study findings and limits: At 0.1 to 3.0 mg/kg, CD4+ and CD8+ blood T cells expanded clonally by week 6.

On this clone itself: What it binds is unknown.

Germline-derived CDR1 and CDR2 are SGHTA and FQGTGA. With V trimmed by 5 bases and J by 6 bases, 3 bases remained unmatched. The CDR3 length is 13 residues. Measured with immunoSEQ multiplex PCR; TCRdb has only the in-frame clones, and not every one. Here the sample spans more than 80,000 clones, approximately 88% being singletons. The chain couples TRBV7-3 to TRBJ2-7; TRBD2 matches 11 bases. The sequenced sample was CD4+ or CD8+ T cells sorted from blood, obtained in a trial of the OX40 agonist ivuxolimab. This TCR was sampled from an adult with an advanced solid tumor such as melanoma, head and neck, liver or kidney cancer. CDR3 bases: TGTGCCAGCAGCCTCCTAGCGGGGGGCGAGCAGTACTTC. It yields the protein CASSLLAGGEQYF. Filled out from reference TRBV7-3 and TRBJ2-7, the complete variable domain reads GAGVSQTPSNKVTEKGKYVELRCDPISGHTALYWYRQSLGQGPEFLIYFQGTGAADDSGLPNDRFFAVRPEGSVSTLKIQRTERGDSAVYLCASSLLAGGEQYFGPGTRLTVT.